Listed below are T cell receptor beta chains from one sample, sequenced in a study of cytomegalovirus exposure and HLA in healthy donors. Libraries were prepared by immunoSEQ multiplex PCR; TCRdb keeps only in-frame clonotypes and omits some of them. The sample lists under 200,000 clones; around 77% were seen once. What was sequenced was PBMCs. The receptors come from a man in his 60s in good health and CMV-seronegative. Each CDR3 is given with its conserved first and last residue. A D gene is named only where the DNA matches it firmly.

CDR3 protein: CASSVLALGTDTQYF
D gene: -
J gene: TRBJ2-3
V gene: TRBV9

CDR3 protein: CASSLALPTRGSAYEQYF
D gene: TRBD1
J gene: TRBJ2-7
V gene: TRBV7-6

CDR3 protein: CASSFGPGDSSYEQYF
D gene: -
J gene: TRBJ2-7
V gene: TRBV13

CDR3 protein: CASSYSKGNRVEQYF
D gene: -
J gene: TRBJ2-7
V gene: TRBV6-5

CDR3 protein: CASSLSAATSNQPQHF
D gene: -
J gene: TRBJ1-5
V gene: TRBV27

CDR3 protein: CASSELRVGTDTQYF
D gene: -
J gene: TRBJ2-3
V gene: TRBV25-1

CDR3 protein: CASSLRGTVLETQYF
D gene: -
J gene: TRBJ2-5
V gene: TRBV7-2

CDR3 protein: CASSPRGNTEAFF
D gene: -
J gene: TRBJ1-1
V gene: TRBV6-1

CDR3 protein: CASSLSGLKVGEAFF
D gene: -
J gene: TRBJ1-1
V gene: TRBV28

CDR3 protein: CSVLAASVEKQFF
D gene: TRBD2
J gene: TRBJ2-1
V gene: TRBV29-1

CDR3 protein: CASSGAGGNNEQFF
D gene: TRBD2
J gene: TRBJ2-1
V gene: TRBV5-1

CDR3 protein: CASSSPAAEAFF
D gene: -
J gene: TRBJ1-1
V gene: TRBV6-5

CDR3 protein: CASRIRTGGTTSGNTIYF
D gene: TRBD1
J gene: TRBJ1-3
V gene: TRBV2

CDR3 protein: CASSSSGVANEQFF
D gene: TRBD2
J gene: TRBJ2-1
V gene: TRBV7-6

CDR3 protein: CASSQQTGLAVARGTGELFF
D gene: TRBD2
J gene: TRBJ2-2
V gene: TRBV7-3

CDR3 protein: CASTLSGGAKTEAFF
D gene: -
J gene: TRBJ1-1
V gene: TRBV6-1

CDR3 protein: CASSRPGQGYYEQYF
D gene: TRBD1
J gene: TRBJ2-7
V gene: TRBV19

CDR3 protein: CSVEGTGNQPQHF
D gene: TRBD1
J gene: TRBJ1-5
V gene: TRBV29-1

CDR3 protein: CASSQQGAGANEKLFF
D gene: TRBD1
J gene: TRBJ1-4
V gene: TRBV28

CDR3 protein: CASSLGQGSGYEQYF
D gene: -
J gene: TRBJ2-7
V gene: TRBV13

CDR3 protein: CASSFAVDIYGYPF
D gene: -
J gene: TRBJ1-2
V gene: TRBV27

CDR3 protein: CASSQGTGVYNEQFF
D gene: TRBD1
J gene: TRBJ2-1
V gene: TRBV4-1

CDR3 protein: CASSPIETGISTEAFF
D gene: TRBD1
J gene: TRBJ1-1
V gene: TRBV11-2

CDR3 protein: CSARQGGNTEAFF
D gene: TRBD1
J gene: TRBJ1-1
V gene: TRBV29-1

CDR3 protein: CASSDRVSNQPQHF
D gene: -
J gene: TRBJ1-5
V gene: TRBV2

CDR3 protein: CAWTPLGQRPDTQYF
D gene: -
J gene: TRBJ2-3
V gene: TRBV30

CDR3 protein: CASSLAPSGADTQYF
D gene: TRBD2
J gene: TRBJ2-3
V gene: TRBV7-2

CDR3 protein: CASSAQAEIPNYGYTF
D gene: -
J gene: TRBJ1-2
V gene: TRBV6-1

CDR3 protein: CASSFPTGVPPYEQYF
D gene: TRBD1
J gene: TRBJ2-7
V gene: TRBV5-8

CDR3 protein: CASSDTTNTEAFF
D gene: -
J gene: TRBJ1-1
V gene: TRBV6-1

CDR3 protein: CAWKGQGVRNQPQHF
D gene: TRBD1
J gene: TRBJ1-5
V gene: TRBV30

CDR3 protein: CASSLGLNNEQFF
D gene: -
J gene: TRBJ2-1
V gene: TRBV7-8

CDR3 protein: CASSLAGSGQVFEQFF
D gene: TRBD1
J gene: TRBJ2-1
V gene: TRBV7-9

CDR3 protein: CSVEGSGAGTQYF
D gene: -
J gene: TRBJ2-5
V gene: TRBV29-1

CDR3 protein: CAWSVVPDRRGNTIYF
D gene: -
J gene: TRBJ1-3
V gene: TRBV30

CDR3 protein: CATRKGWGTGETQYF
D gene: -
J gene: TRBJ2-5
V gene: TRBV6-5

CDR3 protein: CASSSPGGRETQYF
D gene: TRBD2
J gene: TRBJ2-5
V gene: TRBV5-6

CDR3 protein: CASSLTGTGNYNEQFF
D gene: TRBD1
J gene: TRBJ2-1
V gene: TRBV27

CDR3 protein: CASSLGSGGLTYEQYF
D gene: -
J gene: TRBJ2-7
V gene: TRBV11-2

CDR3 protein: CASSFPGVGGNEKLFF
D gene: -
J gene: TRBJ1-4
V gene: TRBV7-8

CDR3 protein: CASSFTPGQAQYF
D gene: -
J gene: TRBJ2-3
V gene: TRBV27

CDR3 protein: CASSKAASGVGGDTQYF
D gene: TRBD2
J gene: TRBJ2-3
V gene: TRBV2

CDR3 protein: CASSLGTARGKLFF
D gene: TRBD1
J gene: TRBJ1-4
V gene: TRBV7-9

CDR3 protein: CASSLGRETQYF
D gene: -
J gene: TRBJ2-5
V gene: TRBV5-6

CDR3 protein: CASSLQGLAYEQFF
D gene: TRBD2
J gene: TRBJ2-1
V gene: TRBV5-4

CDR3 protein: CASSLLSGAYNEQFF
D gene: TRBD2
J gene: TRBJ2-1
V gene: TRBV27

CDR3 protein: CAISGTGGANYGYTF
D gene: TRBD1
J gene: TRBJ1-2
V gene: TRBV10-3

CDR3 protein: CASSQGQMNTEAFF
D gene: TRBD1
J gene: TRBJ1-1
V gene: TRBV5-1

CDR3 protein: CASSFWTGGIGTDTQYF
D gene: TRBD1
J gene: TRBJ2-3
V gene: TRBV5-1

CDR3 protein: CASSLALWVGQVSDTQYF
D gene: -
J gene: TRBJ2-3
V gene: TRBV11-2

CDR3 protein: CAISEAGGGYGYTF
D gene: -
J gene: TRBJ1-2
V gene: TRBV10-3

CDR3 protein: CASSPLPGQGLNNEKLFF
D gene: TRBD1
J gene: TRBJ1-4
V gene: TRBV18

CDR3 protein: CASSRGYSNQPQHF
D gene: -
J gene: TRBJ1-5
V gene: TRBV6-1

CDR3 protein: CASSPLSGSAYNEQFF
D gene: TRBD2
J gene: TRBJ2-1
V gene: TRBV9

CDR3 protein: CASRHGQGNQPQHF
D gene: TRBD1
J gene: TRBJ1-5
V gene: TRBV6-5